Below, 17 T cell receptor beta chains from the same sample are listed, as sequenced in a study of CD8 T cells in ankylosing spondylitis. Study-level points and caveats: In ankylosing spondylitis blood, a motif of roughly 8 highly homologous TCR beta variants appeared characteristic.

TCRdb recomputed calls from the 5' RACE reads with MiXCR, one row per CDR3 protein. Of approximately 540,000 distinct CDR3 sequences listed, about 12% are singletons. The antigens these receptors bind are not known. The sequenced material came from blood, either unsorted or a sorted T cell fraction (not recorded which). The source of these receptors is a male donor with ankylosing spondylitis.

The chain links TRBV5-5 to TRBJ2-1; D perhaps matches TRBD1 (6 bases). V shed 4 bases and J shed 10 bases, with 24 bases lying between them. The length of the CDR3 is 16 residues. Germline values: CDR1 SGHKS, CDR2 YYEKEE (reference sequence). The CDR3 bases are TGTGCCAGCAGCCGAAACCGGGACCGAGCCGACAGGGAGCAGTTCTTC. This gives the protein CASSRNRDRADREQFF.

This chain joins TRBV27 and TRBJ1-2; D is unclear. The CDR3 contains 16 residues. Germline V gives CDR1 MNHEY, CDR2 SMNVEV (reference sequence). The V and J ends lost 2 bases and 3 bases respectively, with 16 bases between them. The CDR3 loop is CASSLESRRLYYGYTF. The CDR3 DNA is TGTGCCAGCAGTTTAGAGTCCAGGCGCCTATACTATGGCTACACCTTC.

This clonotype has a count of ten or more. J is TRBJ1-1 and V is TRBV12-3 or TRBV12-4; TRBD1 aligns across 9 bases. The CDR3 extends over 13 amino acids. V was clipped by 3 bases and J by 5 bases; unmatched bases: 1. As DNA, the CDR3 is TGTGCCAGCAGTTTCGGACAGGGGACTGAAGCTTTCTTT. Translation gives CASSFGQGTEAFF.

The table lists this clonotype with a few counts. This sequence joins TRBV7-2 and TRBJ1-2; D ambiguous. Germline CDR1 is SGHTA and CDR2 is FQGNSA. This CDR3 contains 14 residues. V was clipped by 1 base and J by 3 bases, with 9 bases between them. CDR3 amino acids: CASSLGHADYGYTF. Written as DNA, the CDR3 is TGTGCCAGCAGCTTAGGGCACGCCGACTATGGCTACACCTTC.

This clonotype was found a few times. V usage is TRBV15 and J usage is TRBJ2-2, with D perhaps assigned TRBD1 or TRBD2 (6 bases each). V was pared by 5 bases and J by 7 bases, with 14 bases between. The CDR3 loop spans 14 amino acids. Per the germline V gene, CDR1 is LNHNV and CDR2 is YYDKDF (reference sequence). In DNA form, the CDR3 reads TGTGCCACCAGCGGAGGGCAGGGGTTCGGGGAGCTGTTTTTT. This sequence encodes CATSGGQGFGELFF.

The chain employs TRBV20-1 and TRBJ2-7; 9 positions match TRBD2. V lost 3 bases to trimming and J lost 7 bases; unmatched junction nucleotides: 10. This CDR3 is 14 amino acids long. The germline V gene encodes CDR1 DFQATT and CDR2 SNEGSKA (reference sequence). The CDR3 coding sequence is TGCAGTGCTAGTTATAGCGGGAGCTCAGGGGAGCAGTACGTC. This gives the protein CSASYSGSSGEQYV.

V usage is TRBV24-1 and J usage is TRBJ2-6, with D possibly called TRBD1 or TRBD2 (5 bases each). The CDR3 covers 16 residues. The V end was cut by 3 bases, the J end by 10 bases, with 18 bases between. Germline assignment: CDR1 KGHDR and CDR2 SFDVKD. CDR3: CATSDPSGGKPNVLTF. For the CDR3, the DNA is TGTGCCACCAGTGATCCGTCTGGGGGAAAACCTAACGTCCTGACTTTC.

This clonotype was counted a few times. The chain joins TRBV6-5 to TRBJ2-3; no reliable D call. Trimming removed 6 bases from V and 1 base from J, with 5 bases in between. This CDR3 contains 12 residues. Germline CDR1 is MNHEY and CDR2 is SVGAGI. The CDR3 bases are TGTGCCAGCAGACGGGGCACAGATACGCAGTATTTT. Residues: CASRRGTDTQYF.

This clonotype was detected a few times. The chain employs TRBV7-9 and TRBJ1-2; 9 positions agree with TRBD1. Germline V gene data show CDR1 as SEHNR and CDR2 as FQNEAQ (reference sequence). CDR3 length equals 14 residues. Trimming cost V 5 bases and J 6 bases; bases outside gene matches: 7. This chain's CDR3 is CASSRGQGSDGYTF. CDR3 sequence (DNA): TGTGCCAGCAGCCGGGGACAGGGTTCGGATGGCTACACCTTC.

In this sample, this clonotype turned up a few times. V gene TRBV7-2 combines with J gene TRBJ2-1; 7 nucleotides line up with TRBD1. The germline CDR1 and CDR2 sequences are SGHTA and FQGNSA. This CDR3 has 14 amino acids. The V segment lost 4 bases and the J segment 7 bases; nucleotides outside the gene matches: 7. CDR3: CASSSNRGMNEQFF. In nucleotides, the CDR3 is TGTGCCAGCAGCTCAAACAGGGGAATGAATGAGCAGTTCTTC.

The chain carries TRBV24-1 and TRBJ2-1; D may be TRBD1 (6 bases). This CDR3 has 15 residues. Germline CDR1 reads KGHDR; CDR2 reads SFDVKD. V was cut by 3 bases and J by 4 bases, with 12 bases left in between. CDR3 amino acids: CATSDTGRGYNEQFF. For the CDR3, the DNA is TGTGCCACCAGTGATACGGGCAGGGGTTACAATGAGCAGTTCTTC.

This sequence joins TRBV5-1 and TRBJ1-1, with 9 bases fitting TRBD1. V lost 4 bases to trimming and J lost 5 bases; unmatched junction nucleotides: 6. The CDR3 is 14 residues long. Germline CDR1 is SGHRS and CDR2 is YFSETQ. DNA for the CDR3: TGCGCCAGCAGCCGACAGGGGGTCTATACTGAAGCTTTCTTT. Translated: CASSRQGVYTEAFF.

This clonotype was detected many times. The chain uses TRBV20-1 and TRBJ2-7, with no clear D. V was shortened by 2 bases and J by 3 bases, with 5 bases between the two germline ends. Germline V CDR1 and CDR2: DFQATT, SNEGSKA (reference sequence). This CDR3 is built from 11 residues. The CDR3 DNA sequence: TGCAGTGCTAGAAATAACTACGAGCAGTACTTC. Amino acid sequence: CSARNNYEQYF.

The table lists this clonotype with many counts. The CDR3 is CASSYRLAGAYEQYF. In DNA, the CDR3 is TGTGCCAGCAGTTATAGACTAGCGGGAGCTTACGAGCAGTACTTC. The V call is TRBV7-2, the J call TRBJ2-7; 12 bases align to TRBD2. Per germline, CDR1 SGHTA and CDR2 FQGNSA. Germline trimming cut 6 bases from V and 4 bases from J; bases unmatched to any gene: 7. The CDR3 is made up of 15 amino acids. The full variable domain, completed using reference TRBV7-2 and TRBJ2-7, is GAGVSQSPSNKVTEKGKDVELRCDPISGHTALYWYRQSLGQGLEFLIYFQGNSAPDKSGLPSDRFSAERTGGSVSTLTIQRTQQEDSAVYLCASSYRLAGAYEQYFGPGTRLTVT.

This clonotype has just a few counts. The gene calls are TRBV7-8 and TRBJ1-1, with 8 nucleotides matching TRBD1. The CDR3 is 15 amino acids. J lost 4 bases, V lost 0 bases, and 4 bases had no gene match. Germline V gives CDR1 SGHVS, CDR2 FQNEAQ. DNA for the CDR3: TGTGCCAGCAGCTTAGCGTACAGGGGGGCCACTGAAGCTTTCTTT. Translation: CASSLAYRGATEAFF.

This clonotype has a count of ten or more. The J gene is TRBJ2-1, the V gene TRBV7-2; TRBD2 agrees at 11 bases. Germline CDR1 SGHTA, CDR2 FQGNSA. The length of the CDR3 is 17 residues. V lost 2 bases to trimming and J lost 10 bases; unmatched junction nucleotides: 13. In DNA, the CDR3 is TGTGCCAGCAGCTTAACTTTACTAGCGGGAGTGTCGCCCGAGCAGTTCTTC. Translated, it gives CASSLTLLAGVSPEQFF.

This clonotype was detected once. V and J are TRBV7-2 and TRBJ1-4, with D unclear. Per the germline V gene, CDR1 is SGHTA and CDR2 is FQGNSA. The V end was cut by 5 bases, the J end by 2 bases, with 15 bases between. The CDR3 has 16 residues. CDR3 protein: CASSDVGGPTNEKLFF. Here the CDR3 DNA reads TGTGCCAGCAGCGACGTGGGAGGACCGACTAATGAAAAACTGTTTTTT.